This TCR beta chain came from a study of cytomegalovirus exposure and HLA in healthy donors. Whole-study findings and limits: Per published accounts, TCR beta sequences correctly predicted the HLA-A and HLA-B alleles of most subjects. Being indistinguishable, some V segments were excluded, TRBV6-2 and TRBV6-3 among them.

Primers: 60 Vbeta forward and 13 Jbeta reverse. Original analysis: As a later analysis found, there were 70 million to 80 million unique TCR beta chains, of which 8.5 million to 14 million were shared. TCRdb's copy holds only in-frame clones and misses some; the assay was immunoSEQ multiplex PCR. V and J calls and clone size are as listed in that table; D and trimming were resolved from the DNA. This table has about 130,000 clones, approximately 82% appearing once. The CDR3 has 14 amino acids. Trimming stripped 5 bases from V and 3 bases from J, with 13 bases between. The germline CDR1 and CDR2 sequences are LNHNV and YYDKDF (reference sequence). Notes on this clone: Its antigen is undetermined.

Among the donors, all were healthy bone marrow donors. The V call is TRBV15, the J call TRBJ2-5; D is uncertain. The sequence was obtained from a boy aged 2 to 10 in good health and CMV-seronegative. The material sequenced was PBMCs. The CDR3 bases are TGTGCCACCAGCGGAGCCCCCGCAGAAGAGACCCAGTACTTC. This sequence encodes CATSGAPAEETQYF.